This T cell receptor beta chain was sequenced for a study of cytomegalovirus exposure and HLA in healthy donors. In the PCR, 60 Vbeta and 13 Jbeta primers were used. Method: immunoSEQ multiplex PCR; TCRdb's copy keeps in-frame clones and lacks some. The sample consists of 220,000 or so clones, approximately 78% of them appearing once. V lost 8 bases to trimming and J lost 6 bases, with 16 bases between them. The germline V gene encodes CDR1 MDHEN and CDR2 SYDVKM. This CDR3 contains 13 residues. The V call is TRBV28, the J call TRBJ1-1, with D possibly matching TRBD1 (6 bases). The origin of this receptor is a woman aged 40 to 49 in good health and CMV-seronegative. The sequenced sample was PBMCs. The CDR3 region is CASGDRPKAEAFF. The CDR3 DNA reads TGTGCCAGCGGCGACAGGCCCAAGGCTGAAGCTTTCTTT.